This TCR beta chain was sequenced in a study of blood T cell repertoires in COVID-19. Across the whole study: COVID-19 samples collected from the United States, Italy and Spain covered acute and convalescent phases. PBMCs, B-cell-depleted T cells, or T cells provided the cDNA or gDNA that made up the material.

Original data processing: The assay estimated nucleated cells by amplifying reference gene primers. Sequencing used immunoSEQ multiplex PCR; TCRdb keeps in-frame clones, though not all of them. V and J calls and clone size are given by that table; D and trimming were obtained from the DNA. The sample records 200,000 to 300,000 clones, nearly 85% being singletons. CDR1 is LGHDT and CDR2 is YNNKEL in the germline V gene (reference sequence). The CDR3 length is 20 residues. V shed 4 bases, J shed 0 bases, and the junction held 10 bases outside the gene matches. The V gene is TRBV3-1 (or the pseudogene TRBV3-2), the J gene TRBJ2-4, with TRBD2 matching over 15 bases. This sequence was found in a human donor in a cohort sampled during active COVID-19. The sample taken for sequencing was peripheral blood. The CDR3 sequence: CASSPMWTSGRGLAKNIQYF. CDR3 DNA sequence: TGTGCCAGCAGCCCCATGTGGACTAGCGGGAGGGGTTTAGCCAAAAACATTCAGTACTTC.